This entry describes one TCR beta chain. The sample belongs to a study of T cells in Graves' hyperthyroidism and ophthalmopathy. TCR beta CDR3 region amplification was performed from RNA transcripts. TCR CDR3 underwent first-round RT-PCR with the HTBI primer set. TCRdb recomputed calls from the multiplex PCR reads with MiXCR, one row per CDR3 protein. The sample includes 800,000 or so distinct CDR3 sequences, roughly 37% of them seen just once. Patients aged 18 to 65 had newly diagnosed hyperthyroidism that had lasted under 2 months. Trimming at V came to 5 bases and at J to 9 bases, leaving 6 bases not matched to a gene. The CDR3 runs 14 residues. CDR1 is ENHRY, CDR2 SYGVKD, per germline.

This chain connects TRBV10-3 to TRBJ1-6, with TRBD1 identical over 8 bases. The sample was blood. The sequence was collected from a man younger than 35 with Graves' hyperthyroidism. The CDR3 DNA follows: TGTGCCATCAGTATGACAGGGGACGGTTCACCCCTCCACTTT. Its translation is CAISMTGDGSPLHF.